The text below deals with one T cell receptor beta chain. Its antigen is currently unknown. CD4+ T cells from unexposed donors were obtained before the COVID-19 pandemic (2011-2018). After nine to ten days of culture, CD4+ T cells were isolated. Cultures held two million PBMCs per well with about 10 IU/ml IL-2. On days 3 and 7, cultures got half fresh IL-2 medium. V trimming: 2 bases; J trimming: 3 bases; junction bases outside the gene matches: 4. Germline CDR1 SNHLY, CDR2 FYNNEI. This CDR3 is 15 amino acids long. This record belongs to a study of CD4 T cells in relation to SARS-CoV-2 and coronaviruses. Study information: ViraFEST: approximately ten-day antigen culture of PBMCs, then TCR beta CDR3 sequencing. Findings and limits, study-wide: Monoreactive clones expanded significantly more to SARS-CoV-2 than crossreactive clones did.

Using immunoSEQ multiplex PCR, the repertoire was profiled, and TCRdb retains in-frame clones only, with some absent. The sample has 25,000 to 30,000 clones; around 78% are singletons. What was sequenced was CD4+ T cells from PBMCs, cultured in vitro. The chain combines TRBV2 with TRBJ2-7, with 10 bases matching TRBD2. This receptor was taken from a human donor in good health. CDR3: CASSENPSGSYEQYF. The CDR3 bases are TGTGCCAGCAGTGAAAATCCTAGCGGGAGCTACGAGCAGTACTTC.